This TCR beta chain was observed in a study of blood T cell repertoires in COVID-19. Looking at the study overall: There were acute and convalescent COVID-19 samples, and they came from the United States, Italy and Spain.

V lost 3 bases and J lost 5, with 12 bases in between. This CDR3 spans 14 amino acids. The V gene's germline CDR1 is SGHVS and CDR2 FQNEAQ. This clone was counted a single time. TCRdb's table, derived via immunoSEQ multiplex PCR, lists solely in-frame clones and lacks some. The repertoire holds approximately 260,000 clones, with 70% to 90% as singletons. The receptor's source is a man aged 18 to 30 with active or convalescent COVID-19. Sequencing input: peripheral blood. V usage is TRBV7-8 and J usage is TRBJ2-3; weak D call: TRBD1 (5 bases). The CDR3 loop is CASSFPDSQDTQYF. The DNA of the CDR3 is TGTGCCAGCAGCTTCCCTGACAGCCAAGATACGCAGTATTTT. Full variable domain (missing parts from reference TRBV7-8 and TRBJ2-3): GAGVSQSPRYKVAKRGQDVALRCDPISGHVSLFWYQQALGQGPEFLTYFQNEAQLDKSGLPSDRFFAERPEGSVSTLKIQRTQQEDSAVYLCASSFPDSQDTQYFGPGTRLTVL.